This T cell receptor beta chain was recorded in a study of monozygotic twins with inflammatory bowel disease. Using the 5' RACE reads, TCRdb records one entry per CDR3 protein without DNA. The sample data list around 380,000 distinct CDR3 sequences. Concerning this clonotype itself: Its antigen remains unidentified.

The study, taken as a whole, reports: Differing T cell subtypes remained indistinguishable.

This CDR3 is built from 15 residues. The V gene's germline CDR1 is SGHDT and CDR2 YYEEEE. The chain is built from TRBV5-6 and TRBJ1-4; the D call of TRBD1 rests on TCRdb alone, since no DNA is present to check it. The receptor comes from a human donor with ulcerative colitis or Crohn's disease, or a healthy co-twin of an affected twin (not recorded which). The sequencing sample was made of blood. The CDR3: CASSKTGTGPEKLFF.